What follows describes a single T cell receptor beta chain. Trimming removed 5 bases from V and 0 bases from J, with 17 bases in between. Germline V gives CDR1 MRHNA, CDR2 SNTAGT. The CDR3 sequence is 17 residues long. Produced via immunoSEQ multiplex PCR; TCRdb's table is partial and in-frame only. This table holds some 270,000 clones, about 80% found once. This sample is drawn from a study of blood T cell repertoires in COVID-19. Study background: PBMCs, B-cell-depleted T cells, or T cells were the source of the cDNA or gDNA that made up the material.

The sequencing sample was made of PBMCs or T cells enriched from blood (not recorded which). The chain joins TRBV6-4 to TRBJ1-3, with TRBD1 as a possible D gene (5 bases). The sequence derives from a man aged 50-59 years who had recovered from COVID-19. CDR3 in amino acids: CASSTGGISLSGNTIYF. CDR3 nucleotide sequence: TGTGCCAGCAGTACCGGGGGGATTTCGCTCTCTGGAAACACCATATATTTT.